The 2 T cell receptor beta chains reported below all come from one sample, sequenced in a study of CXCR3-negative and CXCR3-positive naive CD8 T cells. TRB cDNA was prepared as libraries by UMI-labeled 5' RACE. TCRdb reprocessed the 5' RACE reads and stores each CDR3 protein as one record, lacking DNA. Recorded here are tens of thousands of distinct CDR3 sequences; the top ten clones represent approximately 0.99%. The sequenced sample consisted of naive CXCR3- CD8+ T cells from blood. Subset here: CD45RO-CCR7+CD27+CD95- naive CD8+ T cells lacking CXCR3 (TNR3-). The receptors come from a human donor in good health. Some clones in this sample may be carry-over from other donors' samples.

The rearrangement uses TRBV20-1 and TRBJ2-7; TCRdb gives TRBD2 as the D gene, but with no DNA this cannot be confirmed. The germline V gene has CDR1 DFQATT and CDR2 SNEGSKA (reference sequence). The CDR3 sequence is 15 residues long. CDR3 sequence: CSARDDRGGFYEQYF.

The chain carries TRBV29-1 and TRBJ2-5; TCRdb returns TRBD2, unconfirmable since there is no DNA. In germline, CDR1 is SQVTM, CDR2 ANQGSEA. CDR3 size: 13 residues. Here the CDR3 reads CSVEMRVVETQYF.